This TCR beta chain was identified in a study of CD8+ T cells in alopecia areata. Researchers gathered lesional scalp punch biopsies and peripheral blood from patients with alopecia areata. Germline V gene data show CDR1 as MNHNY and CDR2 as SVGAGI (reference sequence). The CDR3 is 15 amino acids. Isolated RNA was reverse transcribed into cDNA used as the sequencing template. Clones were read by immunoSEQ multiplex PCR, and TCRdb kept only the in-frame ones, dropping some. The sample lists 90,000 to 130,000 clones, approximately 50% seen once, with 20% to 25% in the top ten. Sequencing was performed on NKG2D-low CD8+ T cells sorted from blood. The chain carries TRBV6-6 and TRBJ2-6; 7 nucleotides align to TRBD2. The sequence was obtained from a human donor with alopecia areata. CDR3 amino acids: CEVREGLSGANVLTF. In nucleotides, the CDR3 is TGTGAGGTCAGGGAGGGGCTCTCTGGGGCCAACGTCCTGACTTTC.